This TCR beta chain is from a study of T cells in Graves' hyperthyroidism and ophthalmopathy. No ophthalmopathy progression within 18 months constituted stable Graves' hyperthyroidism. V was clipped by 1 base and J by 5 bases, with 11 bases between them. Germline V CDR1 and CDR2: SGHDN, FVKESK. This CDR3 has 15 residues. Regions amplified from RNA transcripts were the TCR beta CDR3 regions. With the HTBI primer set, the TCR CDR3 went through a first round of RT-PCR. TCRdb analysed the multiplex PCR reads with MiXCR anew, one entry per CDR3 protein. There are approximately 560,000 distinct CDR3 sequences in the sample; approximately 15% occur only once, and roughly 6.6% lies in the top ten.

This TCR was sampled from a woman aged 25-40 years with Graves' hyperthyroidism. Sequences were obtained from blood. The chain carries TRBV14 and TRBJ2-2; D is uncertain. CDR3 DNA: TGTGCCAGCAGCCAAGGACAACTGTATACCGGGGAGCTGTTTTTT. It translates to CASSQGQLYTGELFF.